This passage covers 30 T cell receptor beta chains from one sample sequenced in a study of blood T cell repertoires in COVID-19. Using immunoSEQ multiplex PCR, the repertoire was profiled, and TCRdb retains in-frame clones only, with some absent. The data show around 120,000 clones, with about 86% seen just once and 5.5% to 6.5% held by the top ten. The sequenced sample was peripheral blood. Receptor source: a man older than 75 with active or convalescent COVID-19.

V usage is TRBV30 and J usage is TRBJ2-7; 13 nucleotides line up with TRBD2. Germline trimming cut 5 bases from V and 5 bases from J; bases unmatched to any gene: 0. CDR1 and CDR2 from the germline V gene are GTSNPN and SVGIG (reference sequence). This CDR3 contains 12 residues. CDR3 coding DNA: TGTGCCTGGGGACTAGCGGGGGACGAGCAGTACTTC. It encodes CAWGLAGDEQYF.

The chain links TRBV6-5 to TRBJ1-6, with 7 nucleotides matching TRBD1. V trimming: 6 bases; J trimming: 8 bases; junction bases outside the gene matches: 4. From germline, CDR1 is MNHEY and CDR2 SVGAGI. The CDR3 totals 13 residues. CDR3 nucleotide sequence: TGTGCCAGCAGACAGGGGACGGATTCACCCCTCCACTTT. Its protein product is CASRQGTDSPLHF.

The rearrangement links TRBV3-1 (or the pseudogene TRBV3-2) to TRBJ2-3, with 11 bases lining up with TRBD2. The CDR3 length is 19 residues. Unmatched junction bases numbered 9, after V lost 0 bases and J lost 1 base. CDR1 and CDR2 from the germline V gene are LGHDT and YNNKEL (reference sequence). Written as DNA, the CDR3 is TGTGCCAGCAGCCAAGATTCGGGCCCTAGCGGGGGGTGCACAGATACGCAGTATTTT. Its translation is CASSQDSGPSGGCTDTQYF.

The V and J genes are TRBV5-1 and TRBJ1-5; D is unclear. Trimming removed 0 bases at V and 4 bases at J, with 8 bases between. CDR3 size: 14 residues. CDR1 and CDR2 from the germline V gene are SGHRS and YFSETQ. CDR3 region: CASSLGVTNQPQHF. Here the CDR3 DNA reads TGCGCCAGCAGCTTGGGGGTGACTAATCAGCCCCAGCATTTT.

This chain uses TRBV4-3 with TRBJ2-3; 9 positions agree with TRBD1. After removal of 1 base from V and 1 base from J, the junction contained 6 bases not matched to a gene. The CDR3 is 17 amino acids. The germline V gene has CDR1 LGHNA and CDR2 YSLEER. The CDR3 nucleotides are TGCGCCAGCAGCCAAGTGATGGGGGACAGGGGCACAGATACGCAGTATTTT. It is translated as CASSQVMGDRGTDTQYF.

The rearrangement joins TRBV5-1 to TRBJ1-3; D unresolved. Per germline, CDR1 SGHRS and CDR2 YFSETQ. V lost 0 bases and J 0 bases, leaving 4 bases between the germline ends. The CDR3 extends over 14 amino acids. CDR3 nucleotides: TGCGCCAGCAGCTTGGAATACTCTGGAAACACCATATATTTT. It translates to CASSLEYSGNTIYF. Full variable domain (outside the CDR3, taken from reference TRBV5-1 and TRBJ1-3): KAGVTQTPRYLIKTRGQQVTLSCSPISGHRSVSWYQQTPGQGLQFLFEYFSETQRNKGNFPGRFSGRQFSNSRSEMNVSTLELGDSALYLCASSLEYSGNTIYFGEGSWLTVV.

The CDR3 sequence: CASSPRPSGVDTQYF. The CDR3 DNA sequence: TGTGCCAGCAGCCCTAGGCCTAGCGGGGTAGATACGCAGTATTTT. The rearrangement joins TRBV9 to TRBJ2-3, with 9 bases identical to TRBD2. Germline CDR1 reads SGDLS; CDR2 reads YYNGEE. The CDR3 contains 15 residues. The ends lost 4 bases at V and 5 bases at J; junction bases unmatched: 8.

V gene TRBV28 combines with J gene TRBJ1-4; the match to TRBD1 covers 7 bases. The V segment lost 8 bases and the J segment 8 bases; nucleotides outside the gene matches: 8. This CDR3 contains 13 residues. Germline lookup yields CDR1 MDHEN and CDR2 SYDVKM. This CDR3 is CASGTGASEKLFF. For the CDR3, the DNA is TGTGCCAGCGGCACAGGGGCCTCAGAAAAACTGTTTTTT.

This clone was seen just once. The chain has TRBV7-9 and TRBJ1-2; 7 bases are a match to TRBD1. Germline values: CDR1 SEHNR, CDR2 FQNEAQ (reference sequence). The CDR3 is 15 residues long. The V and J ends lost 5 bases and 1 base, in that order; junction bases with no gene match: 7. The CDR3 is CASSPPGGNNYGYTF. The CDR3 DNA sequence: TGTGCCAGCAGCCCGCCAGGGGGGAATAACTATGGCTACACCTTC.

The genes are TRBV2 and TRBJ1-1; 9 bases match TRBD1. The trim removed 5 bases at V and 1 base at J, leaving 2 bases unmatched. The CDR3 loop spans 14 amino acids. Germline V gives CDR1 SNHLY, CDR2 FYNNEI. The CDR3 is CASSRQGENTEAFF. CDR3 nucleotide sequence: TGTGCCAGCAGTAGACAGGGGGAGAACACTGAAGCTTTCTTT.

CDR3 residues: CASSVGTYPGNTIYF. As DNA, the CDR3 is TGTGCCAGCAGCGTAGGAACCTACCCGGGAAACACCATATATTTT. The V and J genes are TRBV9 and TRBJ1-3; no definite D call. Looked up from germline, CDR1 is SGDLS and CDR2 is YYNGEE. The V gene lost 0 bases and the J gene lost 4 bases, with 11 bases spanning the gap. CDR3 length: 15 amino acids.

The chain carries TRBV7-8 and TRBJ1-1; D might be TRBD1 (6 bases). Germline CDR1 and CDR2: SGHVS and FQNEAQ. With 5 bases removed from V and 10 bases from J, the gap between germline ends came to 23 bases. The CDR3 runs 15 residues. The CDR3 nucleotides read TGTGCCAGCAGCGCAGAGATGGGGGCAGGGTCGGCAGCTTTCTTT. As protein: CASSAEMGAGSAAFF.

The chain recombines TRBV2 with TRBJ1-2; 9 nucleotides match TRBD1. The CDR3 covers 15 residues. V lost 3 bases to trimming and J lost 5 bases; unmatched junction nucleotides: 7. The V gene's germline CDR1 is SNHLY and CDR2 FYNNEI. The CDR3 loop is CASSDPGQGFYGYTF. The DNA for the CDR3 is TGTGCCAGCAGTGATCCGGGACAGGGTTTTTATGGCTACACCTTC.

The V and J genes are TRBV11-2 and TRBJ2-1; 8 bases align to TRBD2. V shed 4 bases, J shed 7 bases, and the junction held 9 bases outside the gene matches. Germline V gene lookup returns CDR1 SGHAT and CDR2 FQNNGV. CDR3 length: 15 amino acids. The CDR3 protein is CASSSLGGAWNEQFF. In DNA form, the CDR3 reads TGTGCCAGCAGCTCCCTCGGGGGGGCCTGGAATGAGCAGTTCTTC.

The chain couples TRBV4-2 to TRBJ1-5, with 10 bases matching TRBD1. This CDR3 comprises 18 residues. CDR1 and CDR2 (germline): LGHNA, YNFKEQ. Trimming at V came to 2 bases and at J to 6 bases, leaving 13 bases not matched to a gene. In DNA, the CDR3 is TGTGCCAGCAGCCAATCCGGGACAGGGGCCGGGGTCCCTCAGCCCCAGCATTTT. This translates into CASSQSGTGAGVPQPQHF.

This clone was found once. The V gene is TRBV5-4, the J gene TRBJ2-1; TRBD2 matches 16 bases. Germline CDR1 is SGHNT and CDR2 is YYREEE (reference sequence). CDR3 length: 16 residues. With V trimmed by 4 bases and J by 7 bases, 5 bases remained unmatched. Here the CDR3 reads CASSPGTSGGENEQFF. The DNA of the CDR3 is TGTGCCAGCAGCCCAGGGACTAGCGGGGGGGAAAATGAGCAGTTCTTC.

This chain joins TRBV3-1 (or the pseudogene TRBV3-2) and TRBJ1-5; a possible D gene is TRBD1 (6 bases). V lost 5 bases and J lost 1, with 9 bases in between. This CDR3 has 14 residues. CDR1 and CDR2 (germline): LGHDT, YNNKEL (reference sequence). The CDR3 loop reads CASSFGQSNQPQHF. DNA of the CDR3: TGTGCCAGCAGCTTTGGACAGAGCAATCAGCCCCAGCATTTT.

V and J are TRBV2 and TRBJ1-2, with unresolved D. From germline, CDR1 is SNHLY and CDR2 FYNNEI. V gave up 4 bases and J gave up 1 base, with 7 bases separating them. The CDR3 spans 13 residues. CDR3 in amino acids: CASSGEFNYGYTF. The CDR3 DNA reads as TGTGCCAGCAGTGGAGAATTTAACTATGGCTACACCTTC. The full variable domain, rest sourced from reference TRBV2 and TRBJ1-2, is EPEVTQTPSHQVTQMGQEVILRCVPISNHLYFYWYRQILGQKVEFLVSFYNNEISEKSEIFDDQFSVERPDGSNFTLKIRSTKLEDSAMYFCASSGEFNYGYTFGSGTRLTVV.

The chain combines TRBV18 with TRBJ2-1, with TRBD1 matching 8 bases. Germline V gene lookup returns CDR1 KGHSH and CDR2 LQKENI. V shed 2 bases, J shed 4 bases, and the junction held 7 bases outside the gene matches. The CDR3 length is 16 residues. The CDR3: CASSPRQGASYNEQFF. The CDR3 coding sequence is TGTGCCAGCTCACCAAGGCAGGGGGCTTCATACAATGAGCAGTTCTTC.

The V call is TRBV18, the J call TRBJ2-3; 8 bases line up with TRBD1. The CDR3 sequence is 15 residues long. The ends lost 6 bases at V and 3 bases at J; junction bases unmatched: 8. In germline, CDR1 is KGHSH, CDR2 LQKENI. The CDR3 region is CASSKTGERTDTQYF. CDR3 nucleotide sequence: TGTGCCAGCTCGAAGACAGGGGAAAGGACAGATACGCAGTATTTT.

The V gene is TRBV7-2, the J gene TRBJ1-5; D might be TRBD1 (5 bases). CDR1 is SGHTA, CDR2 FQGNSA, per germline. V was trimmed by 7 bases and J by 3 bases, leaving 10 bases between them. The CDR3 consists of 13 residues. The DNA for the CDR3 is TGTGCCAGCAACGAACAGGCCAATCAGCCCCAGCATTTT. It translates to CASNEQANQPQHF.

This sequence joins TRBV2 and TRBJ1-2; D not resolved. Trimming removed 6 bases at V and 8 bases at J, with 10 bases between. From germline, CDR1 is SNHLY and CDR2 FYNNEI. The CDR3 runs to 11 residues. CDR3 coding DNA: TGTGCCAGCAGCCTGCTGCGGGGCTACACCTTC. Amino acids: CASSLLRGYTF.

The chain couples TRBV3-1 (or the pseudogene TRBV3-2) to TRBJ1-6; possibly TRBD1 for D (6 bases). Trimming left V 5 bases short and J 14 bases short, with 22 bases between. Per germline, CDR1 LGHDT and CDR2 YNNKEL (reference sequence). The CDR3 is 15 amino acids. The CDR3 loop reads CASSTRTTGYSSLHF. The DNA for the CDR3 is TGTGCCAGCAGCACCCGCACGACAGGTTATTCGTCCCTCCACTTT.

This rearrangement joins TRBV4-3 to TRBJ2-5, with D perhaps matching TRBD1 (5 bases). Germline assignment: CDR1 LGHNA and CDR2 YSLEER. The CDR3 is made up of 14 amino acids. Trimming shortened V by 0 bases and J by 4 bases, and 9 bases separated the two germline ends. CDR3 sequence reads: CASSQESQGETQYF. The CDR3 DNA reads TGCGCCAGCAGCCAAGAGAGTCAGGGAGAGACCCAGTACTTC.

V is TRBV7-9 and J is TRBJ2-2, with 8 positions matching TRBD1. This CDR3 contains 13 residues. J was trimmed by 7 bases and V by 6 bases; bases with no gene match: 4. The germline CDR1 and CDR2 sequences are SEHNR and FQNEAQ (reference sequence). CDR3 sequence reads: CASRLTGDGELFF. CDR3 in DNA: TGTGCCAGCAGGTTGACAGGGGACGGGGAGCTGTTTTTT.

The CDR3 loop reads CASSLSLGQGYSPLHF. The CDR3 DNA is TGTGCCAGCAGCTTATCCTTGGGACAGGGATACTCACCCCTCCACTTT. The chain combines TRBV7-2 with TRBJ1-6, with 9 bases matching TRBD1. Per germline, CDR1 SGHTA and CDR2 FQGNSA. The CDR3 loop spans 16 amino acids. V lost 2 bases and J lost 10; bases outside the gene matches: 9. Using reference TRBV7-2 and TRBJ1-6 for the parts outside the CDR3, the full variable domain is GAGVSQSPSNKVTEKGKDVELRCDPISGHTALYWYRQSLGQGLEFLIYFQGNSAPDKSGLPSDRFSAERTGGSVSTLTIQRTQQEDSAVYLCASSLSLGQGYSPLHFGNGTRLTVT.

The V and J genes are TRBV7-2 and TRBJ2-3; D not resolved. The CDR3 is 15 amino acids. V was cut by 5 bases and J by 6 bases, with 18 bases left in between. Germline assignment: CDR1 SGHTA and CDR2 FQGNSA. The CDR3 region has the DNA TGTGCCAGCAGCACGTCGCTCGGTCTTCGGGATACGCAGTATTTT. Protein product: CASSTSLGLRDTQYF.

Concerning this clone itself: This same CDR3 is encoded by further DNA sequences in the sample. This rearrangement joins TRBV7-9 to TRBJ1-6; D might be TRBD1 (6 bases). V lost 1 base to trimming and J lost 10 bases, with 8 bases between them. Germline V gene sequence: CDR1 SEHNR, CDR2 FQNEAQ (reference sequence). The CDR3 length is 13 residues. This CDR3 reads CASSLEGDSPLHF. The CDR3 DNA is TGTGCCAGCAGCTTAGAGGGGGACTCACCCCTCCACTTT.

CDR3: CASSQDLGGNYGYTF. The CDR3 nucleotides are TGCGCCAGCAGCCAAGATCTTGGGGGGAACTATGGCTACACCTTC. The V gene is TRBV4-3, the J gene TRBJ1-2; maybe TRBD1 (5 bases). V was clipped by 0 bases and J by 2 bases, with 10 bases between them. The germline gives CDR1 LGHNA, CDR2 YSLEER. The CDR3 runs 15 residues.

The chain couples TRBV18 to TRBJ2-6; D is unresolved. V shed 2 bases and J shed 4 bases, with 9 bases lying between them. Germline assignment: CDR1 KGHSH and CDR2 LQKENI. This CDR3 contains 15 residues. CDR3 bases: TGTGCCAGCTCACCAACAACCAACGGGGCCAACGTCCTGACTTTC. It is translated as CASSPTTNGANVLTF.